These T cell receptor beta chains were read from a single sample in a study of cytomegalovirus exposure and HLA in healthy donors. The data were produced by immunoSEQ multiplex PCR, yet TCRdb's version contains in-frame clones alone and is incomplete. The table lists about 200,000 clones, nearly 80% of them singletons. The specimen was PBMCs. These receptors came from a male donor in good health and CMV-seronegative. Each CDR3 is given with its conserved first and last residue. A D gene is named only where the DNA matches it firmly. Rows give clone size only sometimes, using once, few, many, or a class for an expanded clone.

d_gene,v_gene,abundance,j_gene,CDR3nt,CDR3aa
-,TRBV27,few,TRBJ2-4,TGTGCCAGCGCAAGCGGAGGGGTCGCCAAAAACATTCAGTACTTC,CASASGGVAKNIQYF
TRBD2,TRBV7-2,-,TRBJ2-7,TGTGCCAGCAGCTCAGGACTAGCGGGGGGCCAGAGCTCCTACGAGCAGTACTTC,CASSSGLAGGQSSYEQYF
-,TRBV18,-,TRBJ2-2,TGTGCCAGCTCACCACGAAACTACTACACCGGGGAGCTGTTTTTT,CASSPRNYYTGELFF
-,TRBV6-5,-,TRBJ2-7,TGTGCCAGCAGTTACGACTGGAGCTCCTACGAGCAGTACTTC,CASSYDWSSYEQYF
TRBD2,TRBV30,-,TRBJ2-3,TGTGCCTGGAGTGTACTGAGCGGGAGGGCAGATACGCAGTATTTT,CAWSVLSGRADTQYF
TRBD2,TRBV7-9,once,TRBJ2-7,TGTGCCAGCAGCTCCGGAACCGGGACTAGCGGGAGTGGGGTTTACGAGCAGTACTTC,CASSSGTGTSGSGVYEQYF
TRBD2,TRBV27,once,TRBJ2-7,TGTGCCAGCAGTTTGAGGATATCCCAGGGCATCCCGGGGGGGTACGAGCAGTACTTC,CASSLRISQGIPGGYEQYF
-,TRBV2,few,TRBJ1-1,TGTGCCAGCTATAAGGGAGGGGACACTGAAGCTTTCTTT,CASYKGGDTEAFF
TRBD1,TRBV27,-,TRBJ2-5,TGTGCCAGCAGTCCCTACAGGGGGGAAGGGGAGACCCAGTACTTC,CASSPYRGEGETQYF
-,TRBV16,-,TRBJ1-1,TGTGCCAGCAGCCTAGTTTGGGGGGGTGGTCAGAGGAACACTGAAGCTTTCTTT,CASSLVWGGGQRNTEAFF
-,TRBV29-1,-,TRBJ2-3,TGCAGCGTTCTGCGACAGGTCTCTAGCACAGATACGCAGTATTTT,CSVLRQVSSTDTQYF
-,TRBV13,-,TRBJ1-1,TGTGCCAGCAGCTTAGAGGCAGGGGAAGCTTTCTTT,CASSLEAGEAFF
TRBD1,TRBV6-1,-,TRBJ2-7,TGTGCCAGCAGTTGGGAACAGGGGGCGGCCTACGAGCAGTACTTC,CASSWEQGAAYEQYF
-,TRBV5-1,-,TRBJ1-2,TGCGCCAGCAGCTTGACAGCTAACTATGGCTACACCTTC,CASSLTANYGYTF
TRBD2,TRBV5-1,-,TRBJ2-1,TGCGCCAGCAGCTTGGCCGTCGGGGCGGGAGGGAACAATGAGCAGTTCTTC,CASSLAVGAGGNNEQFF
TRBD1,TRBV9,-,TRBJ2-7,TGTGCCAGCAGCGGACAGGGGGCCTACGAGCAGTACTTC,CASSGQGAYEQYF
TRBD1,TRBV11-1,-,TRBJ2-4,TGTGCCAGCAGCTCGGGACAGGGGGAGCTATTAGCCAAAAACATTCAGTACTTC,CASSSGQGELLAKNIQYF
TRBD1,TRBV28,-,TRBJ2-7,TGTGCCAGCAGTTTGCGGGACAGGTTTTTCTCCTACGAGCAGTACTTC,CASSLRDRFFSYEQYF
TRBD1,TRBV30,-,TRBJ2-5,TGTGCCTGGAGTGGCCCAAGAGGGACAGGCGATCAAGAGACCCAGTACTTC,CAWSGPRGTGDQETQYF
-,TRBV5-8,-,TRBJ2-4,TGTGCCACCCGAGGCCGAGCCAAAAACATTCAGTACTTC,CATRGRAKNIQYF
TRBD1,TRBV5-5,-,TRBJ1-5,TGTGCCAGCAGCCCGGGACAGGGATATAGGTCCCAGCATTTT,CASSPGQGYRSQHF
-,TRBV4-1,-,TRBJ1-1,TGCGCCAGCAGCCAAAGGGGTGGGACTGAAGCTTTCTTT,CASSQRGGTEAFF
TRBD1,TRBV27,-,TRBJ1-2,TGTGCCAGCAGTGCCGGGACAGCCCTCCTTGGTGGCTACACCTTC,CASSAGTALLGGYTF
TRBD2,TRBV4-2,-,TRBJ2-7,TGTGCCAGCAGCCAGTTTAGCGGGAGCTCCTACGAGCAGTACTTC,CASSQFSGSSYEQYF
-,TRBV29-1,-,TRBJ2-7,TGCAGCGTGTTGACAGGCGCTCCCTACGAGCAGTACTTC,CSVLTGAPYEQYF
-,TRBV7-2,-,TRBJ2-1,TGTGCCAGCAGCGCGACCGAGGGAGTTTACTACAATGAGCAGTTCTTC,CASSATEGVYYNEQFF
-,TRBV10-2,-,TRBJ1-2,TGCGCCAGCAGTGAGGACACCTACGCCCGGGGCTACACCTTC,CASSEDTYARGYTF
TRBD2,TRBV14,once,TRBJ2-1,TGTGCCAGCGGATTTAGCGGGAGAGGGCGTCATGAGCAGTTCTTC,CASGFSGRGRHEQFF
TRBD1,TRBV30,-,TRBJ1-5,TGTGCCTGGAGCCCTGTCGGACAGGGACAGGCGGTAGGCAATCAGCCCCAGCATTTT,CAWSPVGQGQAVGNQPQHF
TRBD1,TRBV14,-,TRBJ2-1,TGTGCCAGCAGCCAAGAGGACAGGGGCTGGTACAATGAGCAGTTCTTC,CASSQEDRGWYNEQFF
TRBD1,TRBV18,-,TRBJ1-1,TGTGCCAGCTCACCGACAGGGGGCACTGAAGCTTTCTTT,CASSPTGGTEAFF
TRBD1,TRBV7-2,-,TRBJ1-1,TGTGCCAGCAGCTTAGACAGGGGGCGCGGCACTGAAGCTTTCTTT,CASSLDRGRGTEAFF
-,TRBV10-1,-,TRBJ1-1,TGCGCCAGCAGTCCCATGAACACTGAAGCTTTCTTT,CASSPMNTEAFF
TRBD2,TRBV5-1,once,TRBJ2-1,TGCGCCAGCAGCTCCGGACTAGCGGGAGCGAATGAGCAGTTCTTC,CASSSGLAGANEQFF
TRBD2,TRBV14,-,TRBJ2-7,TGTGCCAGCAGCCACATTAGCGGGTGGGCTAGCTCCTACGAGCAGTACTTC,CASSHISGWASSYEQYF
-,TRBV11-3,-,TRBJ2-1,TGTGCCAGCAGCTCCGGAACCGGGTCAAAAGCGTTCTTC,CASSSGTGSKAFF
TRBD1,TRBV30,-,TRBJ1-4,TGTGCCTGGGGGGGACAGGTGGGGGAAAAACTGTTTTTT,CAWGGQVGEKLFF
-,TRBV2,-,TRBJ1-2,TGTGCCAGCAGTGAAGCGCGGCAGGCTCCGGGGAATGGCTACACCTTC,CASSEARQAPGNGYTF
-,TRBV11-2,-,TRBJ1-1,TGTGCCAGCAGCTCGAGGGCCACAACCCTGAACACTGAAGCTTTCTTT,CASSSRATTLNTEAFF